These T cell receptor beta chains were read from a single sample in a study of cytomegalovirus exposure and HLA in healthy donors. Libraries were prepared by immunoSEQ multiplex PCR; TCRdb keeps only in-frame clonotypes and omits some of them. The sample contains roughly 120,000 clones, 70% to 85% of which appear only once. Sequencing input: PBMCs. Receptors were obtained from a man aged 50-60 years in good health and CMV-seropositive. The CDR3 runs from the conserved cysteine through the conserved F or W. Each record gives: clone size, CDR3 length, V gene, J gene, D gene, CDR3 DNA, CDR3 protein. D genes are given only for firm matches. Expanded clones are given a class, and other clones once, few, many or no size at all.

clone size: NA; CDR3 length: 14; V gene: TRBV27; J gene: TRBJ1-2; D gene: TRBD1; CDR3 DNA: TGTGCCAGCAGTTTGGGCGGGACAGTCTATGGCTACACCTTC; CDR3 protein: CASSLGGTVYGYTF
clone size: many; CDR3 length: 13; V gene: TRBV10-3; J gene: TRBJ1-4; D gene: NA; CDR3 DNA: TGTGCCATCAGTGGATCGGGTGGTGAAAAACTGTTTTTT; CDR3 protein: CAISGSGGEKLFF
clone size: NA; CDR3 length: 16; V gene: TRBV11-2; J gene: TRBJ2-1; D gene: TRBD2; CDR3 DNA: TGTGCCAGCACGAGGTCGGCGGGGGGTCTATACAATGAGCAGTTCTTC; CDR3 protein: CASTRSAGGLYNEQFF
clone size: NA; CDR3 length: 16; V gene: TRBV6-6; J gene: TRBJ2-7; D gene: NA; CDR3 DNA: TGTGCCAGCAGTTACAATACCCCGGGCAGGGCCTACGAGCAGTACTTC; CDR3 protein: CASSYNTPGRAYEQYF
clone size: NA; CDR3 length: 14; V gene: TRBV19; J gene: TRBJ1-2; D gene: NA; CDR3 DNA: TGTGCCAGTAGGAAACAGGGAGCAAACTATGGCTACACCTTC; CDR3 protein: CASRKQGANYGYTF
clone size: NA; CDR3 length: 17; V gene: TRBV18; J gene: TRBJ2-3; D gene: TRBD1; CDR3 DNA: TGTGCCAGCTCACCTCGACAGGGATCCTCTGGCACAGATACGCAGTATTTT; CDR3 protein: CASSPRQGSSGTDTQYF
clone size: NA; CDR3 length: 14; V gene: TRBV28; J gene: TRBJ1-1; D gene: TRBD1; CDR3 DNA: TGTGCCAGCAGTTCCCAGACAGGGGCTGGTGGAGCTTTCTTT; CDR3 protein: CASSSQTGAGGAFF
clone size: NA; CDR3 length: 13; V gene: TRBV30; J gene: TRBJ1-6; D gene: NA; CDR3 DNA: TGTGCCTGGAAGGGGCAGGGCGCTTCACCCCTCCACTTT; CDR3 protein: CAWKGQGASPLHF
clone size: NA; CDR3 length: 16; V gene: TRBV7-9; J gene: TRBJ2-1; D gene: NA; CDR3 DNA: TGTGCCAGCAGCCCTTCGAGCCGGGGGAGGAACAATGAGCAGTTCTTC; CDR3 protein: CASSPSSRGRNNEQFF
clone size: NA; CDR3 length: 16; V gene: TRBV6-5; J gene: TRBJ1-2; D gene: TRBD1; CDR3 DNA: TGTGCCAGCAGTTACAGTCAGGGGGTTTCTAACTATGGCTACACCTTC; CDR3 protein: CASSYSQGVSNYGYTF
clone size: NA; CDR3 length: 15; V gene: TRBV4-2; J gene: TRBJ1-2; D gene: NA; CDR3 DNA: TGTGCCAGCAGCCAAGAGGGGGACACTAACTATGGCTACACCTTC; CDR3 protein: CASSQEGDTNYGYTF
clone size: NA; CDR3 length: 15; V gene: TRBV2; J gene: TRBJ1-5; D gene: NA; CDR3 DNA: TGTGCCAGCAGTGGCGTATTAGGAGTCGATCAGCCCCAGCATTTT; CDR3 protein: CASSGVLGVDQPQHF
clone size: once; CDR3 length: 13; V gene: TRBV29-1; J gene: TRBJ1-6; D gene: NA; CDR3 DNA: TGCAGCGTTGCCACAGGGAGTAATTCCCCCCTCCACTTT; CDR3 protein: CSVATGSNSPLHF
clone size: NA; CDR3 length: 16; V gene: TRBV5-6; J gene: TRBJ1-3; D gene: TRBD1; CDR3 DNA: TGTGCCAGCAGCTTGTGGGGACAGACCTCTGGAAACACCATATATTTT; CDR3 protein: CASSLWGQTSGNTIYF